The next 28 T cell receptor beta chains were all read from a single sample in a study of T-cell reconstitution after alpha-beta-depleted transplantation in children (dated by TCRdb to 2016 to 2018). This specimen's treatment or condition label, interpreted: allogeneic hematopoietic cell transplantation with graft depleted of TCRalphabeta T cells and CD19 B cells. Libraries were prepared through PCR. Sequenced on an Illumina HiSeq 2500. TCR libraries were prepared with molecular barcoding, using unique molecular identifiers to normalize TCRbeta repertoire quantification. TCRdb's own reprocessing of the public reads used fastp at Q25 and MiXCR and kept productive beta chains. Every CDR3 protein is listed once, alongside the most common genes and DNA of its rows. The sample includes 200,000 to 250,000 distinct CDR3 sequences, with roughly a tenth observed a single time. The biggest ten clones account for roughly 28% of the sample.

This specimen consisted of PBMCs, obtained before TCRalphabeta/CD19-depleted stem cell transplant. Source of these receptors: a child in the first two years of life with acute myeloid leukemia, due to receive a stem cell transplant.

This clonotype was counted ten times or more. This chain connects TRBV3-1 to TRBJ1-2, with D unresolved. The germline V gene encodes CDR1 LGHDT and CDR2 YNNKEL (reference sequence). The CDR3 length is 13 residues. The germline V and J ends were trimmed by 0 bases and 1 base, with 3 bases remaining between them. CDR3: CASSQDNNYGYTF. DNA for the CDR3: TGTGCCAGCAGCCAAGACAATAACTATGGCTACACCTTC.

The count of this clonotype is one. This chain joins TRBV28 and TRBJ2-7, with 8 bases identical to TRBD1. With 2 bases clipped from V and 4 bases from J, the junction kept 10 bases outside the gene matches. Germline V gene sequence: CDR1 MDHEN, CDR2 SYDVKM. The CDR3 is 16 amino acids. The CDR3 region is CASSLSVTGEWYEQYF. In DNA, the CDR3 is TGTGCCAGCAGTTTAAGCGTGACAGGGGAGTGGTACGAGCAGTACTTC.

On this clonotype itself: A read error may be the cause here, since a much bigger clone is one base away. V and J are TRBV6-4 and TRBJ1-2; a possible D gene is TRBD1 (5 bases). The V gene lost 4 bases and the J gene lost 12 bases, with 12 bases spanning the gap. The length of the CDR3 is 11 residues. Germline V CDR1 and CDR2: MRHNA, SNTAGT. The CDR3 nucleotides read TGTGCCAGCAGTGCCGGACACGGCGACACCTTC. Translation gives CASSAGHGDTF.

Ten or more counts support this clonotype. The CDR3 sequence: CASSPTSPDRVSASPLHF. Here the CDR3 DNA reads TGCGCCAGCAGTCCTACGTCCCCCGACAGGGTGAGCGCCTCACCCCTCCACTTT. The V call is TRBV5-1, the J call TRBJ1-6, with TRBD1 matching 7 bases. Germline lookup yields CDR1 SGHRS and CDR2 YFSETQ. V gave up 5 bases and J gave up 10 bases; unmatched junction bases: 21. The CDR3 has 18 amino acids.

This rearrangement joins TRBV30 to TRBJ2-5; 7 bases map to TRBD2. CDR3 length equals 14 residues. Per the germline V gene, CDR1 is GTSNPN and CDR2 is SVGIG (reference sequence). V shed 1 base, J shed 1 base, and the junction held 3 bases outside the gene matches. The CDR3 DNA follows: TGTGCCTGGAGTGGGAGCGGGACCCAAGAGACCCAGTACTTC. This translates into CAWSGSGTQETQYF.

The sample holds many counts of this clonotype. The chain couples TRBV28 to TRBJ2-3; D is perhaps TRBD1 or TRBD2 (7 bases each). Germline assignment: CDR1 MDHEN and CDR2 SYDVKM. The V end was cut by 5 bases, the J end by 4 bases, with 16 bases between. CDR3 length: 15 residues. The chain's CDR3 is CASSPPGGVADTQYF. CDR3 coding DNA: TGTGCCAGCAGTCCTCCAGGGGGGGTCGCAGATACGCAGTATTTT.

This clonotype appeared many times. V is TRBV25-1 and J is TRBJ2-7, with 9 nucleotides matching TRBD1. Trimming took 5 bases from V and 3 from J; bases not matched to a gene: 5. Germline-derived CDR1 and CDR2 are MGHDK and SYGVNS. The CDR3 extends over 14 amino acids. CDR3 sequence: CASSSQTGGYEQYF. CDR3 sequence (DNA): TGTGCCAGCAGTTCACAGACAGGGGGCTACGAGCAGTACTTC.

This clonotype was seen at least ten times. Here the CDR3 DNA reads TGTGCCAGCAGCTTAGAGAACAGAGGGGAGACCCAGTACTTC. It encodes CASSLENRGETQYF. The V and J genes are TRBV7-2 and TRBJ2-5; a possible D gene is TRBD2 (5 bases). The CDR3 contains 14 residues. Per the germline V gene, CDR1 is SGHTA and CDR2 is FQGNSA. Deletions cut 1 base from V and 5 bases from J, with 11 bases between.

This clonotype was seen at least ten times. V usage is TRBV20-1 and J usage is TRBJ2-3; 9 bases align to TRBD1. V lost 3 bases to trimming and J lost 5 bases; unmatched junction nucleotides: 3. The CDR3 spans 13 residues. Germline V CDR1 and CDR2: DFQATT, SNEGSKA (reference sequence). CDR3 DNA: TGCAGTGCTAGTCGACAGGGGGGAGATACGCAGTATTTT. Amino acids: CSASRQGGDTQYF.

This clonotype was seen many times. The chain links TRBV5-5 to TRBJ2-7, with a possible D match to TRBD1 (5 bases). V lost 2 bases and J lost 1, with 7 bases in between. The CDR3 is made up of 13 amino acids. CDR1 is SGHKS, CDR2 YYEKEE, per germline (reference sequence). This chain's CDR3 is CASSLHRSYEQYF. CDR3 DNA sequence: TGTGCCAGCAGCTTACACAGGTCCTACGAGCAGTACTTC.

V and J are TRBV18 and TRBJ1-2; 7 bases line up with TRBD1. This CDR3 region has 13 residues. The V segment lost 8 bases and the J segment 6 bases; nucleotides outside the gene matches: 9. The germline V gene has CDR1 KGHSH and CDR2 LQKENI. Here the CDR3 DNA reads TGTGCCAGCACCCCTGACAGGGACCATGGCTACACCTTC. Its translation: CASTPDRDHGYTF.

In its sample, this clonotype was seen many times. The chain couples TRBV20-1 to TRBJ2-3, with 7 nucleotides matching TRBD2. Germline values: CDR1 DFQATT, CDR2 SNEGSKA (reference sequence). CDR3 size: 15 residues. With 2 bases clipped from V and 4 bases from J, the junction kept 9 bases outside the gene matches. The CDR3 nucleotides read TGCAGTGCTAGATCGCCTACCCGGGGGGCAGATACGCAGTATTTT. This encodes CSARSPTRGADTQYF.

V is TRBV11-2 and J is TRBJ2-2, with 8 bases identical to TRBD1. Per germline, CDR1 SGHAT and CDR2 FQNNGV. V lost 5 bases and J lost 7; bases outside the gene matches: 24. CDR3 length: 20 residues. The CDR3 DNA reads TGTGCCAGCAGCCCCCGACCCCAGACAGGGGAAAAGAGTATTTTCGGGGAGCTGTTTTTT. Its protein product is CASSPRPQTGEKSIFGELFF.

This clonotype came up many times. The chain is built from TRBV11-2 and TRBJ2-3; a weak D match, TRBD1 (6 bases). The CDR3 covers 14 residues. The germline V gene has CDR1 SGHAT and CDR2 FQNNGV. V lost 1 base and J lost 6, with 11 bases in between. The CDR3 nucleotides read TGTGCCAGCAGCTTAGGGGGGCGCAAGGATACGCAGTATTTT. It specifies CASSLGGRKDTQYF.

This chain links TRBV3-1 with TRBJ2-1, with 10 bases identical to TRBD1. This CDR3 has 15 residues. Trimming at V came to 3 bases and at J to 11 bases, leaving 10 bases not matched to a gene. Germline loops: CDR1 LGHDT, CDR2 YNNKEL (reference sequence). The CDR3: CASSHKTRTGGKQFF. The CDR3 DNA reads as TGTGCCAGCAGCCACAAAACCCGGACAGGGGGTAAGCAGTTCTTC.

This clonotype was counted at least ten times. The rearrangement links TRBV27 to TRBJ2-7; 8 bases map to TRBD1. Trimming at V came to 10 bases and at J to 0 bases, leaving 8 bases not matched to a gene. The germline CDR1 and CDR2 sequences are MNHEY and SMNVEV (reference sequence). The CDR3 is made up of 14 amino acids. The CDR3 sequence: CATRRGTGSYEQYF. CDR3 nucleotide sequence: TGTGCCACCCGACGGGGGACAGGCTCCTACGAGCAGTACTTC.

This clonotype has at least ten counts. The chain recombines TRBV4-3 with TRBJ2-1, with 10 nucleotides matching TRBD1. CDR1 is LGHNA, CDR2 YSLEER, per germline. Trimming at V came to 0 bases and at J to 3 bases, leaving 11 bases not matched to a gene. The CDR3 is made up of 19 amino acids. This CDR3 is CASSQETAPGQGYYNEQFF. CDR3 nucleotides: TGCGCCAGCAGCCAAGAGACAGCCCCGGGACAGGGGTACTACAATGAGCAGTTCTTC.

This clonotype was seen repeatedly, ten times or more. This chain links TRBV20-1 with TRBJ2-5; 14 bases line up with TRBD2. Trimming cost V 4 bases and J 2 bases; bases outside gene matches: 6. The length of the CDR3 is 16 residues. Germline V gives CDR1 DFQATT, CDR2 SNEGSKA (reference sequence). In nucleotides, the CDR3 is TGCAGTGCTAAAGGACTAGCGGGGGGATTACAAGAGACCCAGTACTTC. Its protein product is CSAKGLAGGLQETQYF.

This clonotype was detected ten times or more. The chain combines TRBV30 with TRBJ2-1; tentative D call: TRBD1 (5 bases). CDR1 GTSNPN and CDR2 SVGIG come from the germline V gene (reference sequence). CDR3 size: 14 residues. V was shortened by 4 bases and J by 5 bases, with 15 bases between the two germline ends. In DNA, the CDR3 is TGTGCCTGGAATGCAGGGCCGTTGGACAATGAGCAGTTCTTC. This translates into CAWNAGPLDNEQFF. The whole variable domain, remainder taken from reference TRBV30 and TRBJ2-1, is SQTIHQWPATLVQPVGSPLSLECTVEGTSNPNLYWYRQAAGRGLQLLFYSVGIGQISSEVPQNLSASRPQDRQFILSSKKLLLSDSGFYLCAWNAGPLDNEQFFGPGTRLTVL.

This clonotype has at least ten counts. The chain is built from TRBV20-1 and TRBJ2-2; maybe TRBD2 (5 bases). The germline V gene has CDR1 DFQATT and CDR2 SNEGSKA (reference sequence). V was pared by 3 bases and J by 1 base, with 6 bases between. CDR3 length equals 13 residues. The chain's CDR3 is CSASGKNTGELFF. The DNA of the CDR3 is TGCAGTGCTAGCGGGAAGAACACCGGGGAGCTGTTTTTT.

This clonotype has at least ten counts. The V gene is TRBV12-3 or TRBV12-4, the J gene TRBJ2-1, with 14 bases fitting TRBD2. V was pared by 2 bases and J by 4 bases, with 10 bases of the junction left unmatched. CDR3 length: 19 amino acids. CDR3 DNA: TGTGCCAGCAGTTTACCCAGGACTAGCGGGGGGCAGATGTACAATGAGCAGTTCTTC. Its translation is CASSLPRTSGGQMYNEQFF.

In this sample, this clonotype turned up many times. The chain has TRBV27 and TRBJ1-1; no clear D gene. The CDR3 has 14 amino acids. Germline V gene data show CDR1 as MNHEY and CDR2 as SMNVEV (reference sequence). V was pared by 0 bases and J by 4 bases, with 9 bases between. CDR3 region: CASSLSGSVTEAFF. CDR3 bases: TGTGCCAGCAGTTTATCGGGTAGTGTCACTGAAGCTTTCTTT.

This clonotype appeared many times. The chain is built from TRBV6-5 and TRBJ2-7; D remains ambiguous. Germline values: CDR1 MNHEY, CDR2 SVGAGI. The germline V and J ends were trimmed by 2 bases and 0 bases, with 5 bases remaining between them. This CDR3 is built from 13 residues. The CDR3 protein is CASSYATSYEQYF. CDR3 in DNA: TGTGCCAGCAGTTACGCTACCTCCTACGAGCAGTACTTC.

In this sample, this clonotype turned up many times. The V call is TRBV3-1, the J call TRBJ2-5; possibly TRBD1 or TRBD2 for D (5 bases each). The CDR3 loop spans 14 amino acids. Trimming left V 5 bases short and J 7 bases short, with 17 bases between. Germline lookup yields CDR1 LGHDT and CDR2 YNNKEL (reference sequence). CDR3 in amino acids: CASSFGTDSGTQYF. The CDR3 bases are TGTGCCAGCAGCTTTGGGACGGACTCAGGGACCCAGTACTTC.

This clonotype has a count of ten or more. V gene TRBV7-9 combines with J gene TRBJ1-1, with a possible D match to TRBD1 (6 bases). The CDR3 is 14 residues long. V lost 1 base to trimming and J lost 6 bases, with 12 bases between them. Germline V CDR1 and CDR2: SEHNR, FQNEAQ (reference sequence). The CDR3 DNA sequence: TGTGCCAGCAGCTTAGTAGGGGGACGGCCTGAAGCTTTCTTT. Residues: CASSLVGGRPEAFF.

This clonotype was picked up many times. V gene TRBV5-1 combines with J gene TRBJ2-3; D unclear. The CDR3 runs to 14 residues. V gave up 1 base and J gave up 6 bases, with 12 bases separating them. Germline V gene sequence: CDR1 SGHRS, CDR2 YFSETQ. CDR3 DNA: TGCGCCAGCAGCTTGTCCCCCGATGGGGATACGCAGTATTTT. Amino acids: CASSLSPDGDTQYF.

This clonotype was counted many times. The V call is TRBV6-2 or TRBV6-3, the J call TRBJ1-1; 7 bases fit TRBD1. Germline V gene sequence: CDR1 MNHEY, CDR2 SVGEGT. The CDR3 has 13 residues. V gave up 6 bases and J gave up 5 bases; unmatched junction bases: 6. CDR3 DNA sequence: TGTGCCAGCAGGACAGTCAGGGGGACTGAAGCTTTCTTT. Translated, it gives CASRTVRGTEAFF.

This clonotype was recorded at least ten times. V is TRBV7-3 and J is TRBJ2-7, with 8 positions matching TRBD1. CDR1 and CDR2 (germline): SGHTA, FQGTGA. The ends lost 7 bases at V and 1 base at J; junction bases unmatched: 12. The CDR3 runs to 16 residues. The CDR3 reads CASTGTWTGLSYEQYF. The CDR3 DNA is TGTGCCAGCACCGGCACGTGGACAGGGCTTTCCTACGAGCAGTACTTC.